The 6 T cell receptor beta chains below come from one sample, sequenced in a study of technical replicates of blood from several donors. The method was immunoSEQ multiplex PCR; TCRdb's version includes in-frame clones alone and lacks a portion of them. The sample consists of roughly 45,000 clones, 90% to 95% of them appearing once. The sequencing sample was made of PBMCs. Receptors were obtained from a human donor in good health. Some clones in this sample may be carry-over from other donors' samples.

The V and J genes are TRBV15 and TRBJ1-4; TRBD1 matches at 7 bases. Trimming at V came to 0 bases and at J to 7 bases, leaving 11 bases not matched to a gene. The CDR3 runs 17 residues. CDR1 is LNHNV, CDR2 YYDKDF, per germline (reference sequence). The CDR3 sequence: CATSRDLQGNGGEKLFF. CDR3 in DNA: TGTGCCACCAGCAGAGATCTACAGGGGAATGGTGGTGAAAAACTGTTTTTT.

The V and J genes are TRBV7-2 and TRBJ2-7, with 11 bases identical to TRBD1. CDR1 SGHTA and CDR2 FQGNSA come from the germline V gene. The V segment lost 4 bases and the J segment 7 bases; nucleotides outside the gene matches: 6. The CDR3 is 14 amino acids. CDR3 sequence: CASSWGQGGREQYF. In DNA form, the CDR3 reads TGTGCCAGCAGCTGGGGACAGGGGGGTAGAGAGCAGTACTTC.

This rearrangement joins TRBV30 to TRBJ1-2; 8 positions agree with TRBD1. In germline, CDR1 is GTSNPN, CDR2 SVGIG (reference sequence). V lost 0 bases and J lost 5; bases outside the gene matches: 5. CDR3 length equals 14 residues. The CDR3 coding sequence is TGTGCCTGGAGTGTACCCAGGGGGCTGTATGGCTACACCTTC. Translating it yields CAWSVPRGLYGYTF.

The V call is TRBV5-8, the J call TRBJ1-5, with a possible D match to TRBD1 (6 bases). The V end lost 2 bases, the J end lost 7 bases, and 16 bases lay between the germline ends. Germline V gene data show CDR1 as SGHTS and CDR2 as YDEGEE. This CDR3 spans 15 amino acids. Here the CDR3 reads CASSLRGYKEQPQHF. DNA of the CDR3: TGTGCCAGCAGCTTAAGGGGGTATAAGGAACAGCCCCAGCATTTT.

CDR3 DNA: TGTGCCAGCAGTTACCGTGGGGCCCCCACTGAAGCTTTCTTT. Residues: CASSYRGAPTEAFF. The chain joins TRBV2 to TRBJ1-1; D is perhaps TRBD1 (5 bases). V was cut by 5 bases and J by 4 bases, with 14 bases left in between. From germline, CDR1 is SNHLY and CDR2 FYNNEI. The CDR3 loop spans 14 amino acids.

This sequence joins TRBV5-4 and TRBJ2-5; D is ambiguous. CDR3 length: 15 residues. V was shortened by 2 bases and J by 3 bases, with 14 bases between the two germline ends. Germline V CDR1 and CDR2: SGHNT, YYREEE (reference sequence). The CDR3 reads CASSFQSSGEETQYF. In DNA form, the CDR3 reads TGTGCCAGCAGCTTCCAAAGCTCCGGAGAAGAGACCCAGTACTTC.